This T cell receptor beta chain comes out of a study of shared clonotypes between healthy human individuals. Sequencing used immunoSEQ multiplex PCR; TCRdb keeps in-frame clones, though not all of them. The sample lists roughly 660,000 clones, 90% seen once, with 34% in the top ten. V was trimmed by 9 bases and J by 5 bases, leaving 17 bases between them. CDR1 LNHDA and CDR2 SQIVND come from the germline V gene (reference sequence). The CDR3 sequence is 14 residues long. The sequenced sample consisted of memory CD8+ T cells from PBMCs. Sample subset: CD45RO+ cells pooled with CCR7-negative TemRA cells. This receptor was taken from a young man in good health. Some clones in this sample may be carry-over from other donors' samples. The chain recombines TRBV19 with TRBJ2-4; D is possibly TRBD1 (5 bases). Here the CDR3 DNA reads TGTGCCAGGACTTCTTGGGGCAGAGAAAACATTCAGTACTTC. Translated: CARTSWGRENIQYF.